This T cell receptor beta chain was sequenced during a study of shared clonotypes between healthy human individuals. The germline V gene has CDR1 ENHRY and CDR2 SYGVKD. V lost 11 bases, J lost 3 bases, and 19 bases lay in between. This CDR3 has 14 amino acids. TCRdb keeps only in-frame clones here, not all; method: immunoSEQ multiplex PCR. The sample shows about 2.4 million clones, over 85% of them seen only once. The receptor was derived from a young man in good health. The J gene is TRBJ2-5, the V gene TRBV10-3, with D possibly being TRBD1 (5 bases). Sequenced sample: naive CD4+ T cells sorted from blood. Subset indicated: CD45RA+ positively selected. The CDR3 sequence: CASDDAQGKETQYF. The CDR3 coding sequence is TGTGCCTCCGACGATGCCCAGGGAAAAGAGACCCAGTACTTC.